One sample yielded the 30 T cell receptor beta chains listed below, sequenced in a study of shared clonotypes between healthy human individuals. The assay was immunoSEQ multiplex PCR, and TCRdb's table has in-frame clones only and misses some. The top ten clones hold 12% of a sample with about 460,000 clones, approximately 80% of them seen once. Sequencing was carried out using PBMCs. The receptors derive from a middle-aged woman in good health. Some clones in this sample may be carry-over from other donors' samples.

The chain has TRBV7-3 and TRBJ2-7; weak D call: TRBD1 (5 bases). The germline CDR1 and CDR2 sequences are SGHTA and FQGTGA. Trimming pared 0 bases from V and 2 bases from J, leaving 8 bases between. The CDR3 spans 14 residues. DNA of the CDR3: TGTGCCAGCAGCTTAACTCCAGGGCCCTACGAGCAGTACTTC. Its translation: CASSLTPGPYEQYF. Filled out from reference TRBV7-3 and TRBJ2-7, the complete variable domain reads GAGVSQTPSNKVTEKGKYVELRCDPISGHTALYWYRQSLGQGPEFLIYFQGTGAADDSGLPNDRFFAVRPEGSVSTLKIQRTERGDSAVYLCASSLTPGPYEQYFGPGTRLTVT.

A remark on this clone: The CDR3 does not close with the conserved phenylalanine or tryptophan, likely indicating a read error. This chain links TRBV30 with TRBJ2-6, with no clear D. The germline V and J ends were trimmed by 4 bases and 2 bases, with 9 bases remaining between them. Germline lookup yields CDR1 GTSNPN and CDR2 SVGIG (reference sequence). This CDR3 is built from 14 residues. CDR3 protein: CAWTRVPGANVLTL. In DNA form, the CDR3 reads TGTGCCTGGACAAGGGTCCCTGGGGCCAACGTCCTGACTCTC.

The V and J genes are TRBV2 and TRBJ1-2, with D possibly TRBD1 on 6 matching bases. V lost 7 bases, J lost 3 bases, and 15 bases lay in between. The CDR3 is 14 amino acids. The germline V gene encodes CDR1 SNHLY and CDR2 FYNNEI. The CDR3 DNA reads TGTGCCAGCACCCTACAGGGCCCAGACTATGGCTACACCTTC. Translated, it gives CASTLQGPDYGYTF.

The V call is TRBV9, the J call TRBJ2-5; TRBD2 matches at 11 bases. Germline-derived CDR1 and CDR2 are SGDLS and YYNGEE. V gave up 0 bases and J gave up 5 bases; unmatched junction bases: 6. The CDR3 loop spans 16 amino acids. The CDR3 sequence is CASSVATSGSRETQYF. DNA for the CDR3: TGTGCCAGCAGCGTAGCTACTAGCGGGAGTCGGGAGACCCAGTACTTC.

This sequence joins TRBV7-2 and TRBJ2-7, with unresolved D. The V gene's germline CDR1 is SGHTA and CDR2 FQGNSA. CDR3 size: 14 residues. The germline V and J ends were trimmed by 1 base and 6 bases, with 13 bases remaining between them. CDR3 loop: CASSLGPFPSEQYF. CDR3 sequence (DNA): TGTGCCAGCAGCTTAGGGCCTTTCCCCTCCGAGCAGTACTTC.

Concerning this clone: This may be a read error: a much more frequent sequence differs by one nucleotide. CDR3 coding DNA: TGTGCCACCAGCAGAACCACCCTCAGGGGGGCTCTCTTT. The encoded protein is CATSRTTLRGALF. J is TRBJ1-1 and V is TRBV15; TRBD1 matches 7 bases. There are 13 residues in the CDR3. CDR1 and CDR2 (germline): LNHNV, YYDKDF (reference sequence).

This clone was counted at least ten times. The identical CDR3 is also encoded by other nucleotide sequences in the sample. The chain carries TRBV11-3 and TRBJ2-1; D gene uncertain. Germline loops: CDR1 SGHNT, CDR2 YENEEA. The length of the CDR3 is 13 residues. With 1 base removed from V and 5 bases from J, the gap between germline ends came to 6 bases. In nucleotides, the CDR3 is TGTGCCAGCAGCTTAGGCGCTAACAATGAGCAGTTCTTC. Its translation: CASSLGANNEQFF.

This clone was seen only a few times. V usage is TRBV5-4 and J usage is TRBJ1-2, with D uncertain. CDR1 is SGHNT and CDR2 is YYREEE in the germline V gene (reference sequence). This CDR3 spans 14 amino acids. Between the trimmed V and J ends, which lost 2 bases and 4 bases, there was a span of 12 bases. In DNA form, the CDR3 reads TGTGCCAGCAGCTTTGGGAATAGGATCTATGGCTACACCTTC. Protein: CASSFGNRIYGYTF.

About this clone: A read error may account for a junction end that differs from germline. V usage is TRBV4-3 and J usage is TRBJ2-1, with D uncertain. Germline V CDR1 and CDR2: LGHNA, YSLEER. This CDR3 region has 16 residues. The CDR3 protein is CASSQGLVPPYNKQFF. The CDR3 DNA follows: TGCGCCAGCAGCCAGGGCCTAGTTCCCCCGTACAATAAGCAGTTCTTC.

Only a few counts were recorded for this clone. This sequence is one base from a far larger clone and is likely a read error. This chain connects TRBV29-1 to TRBJ2-7; possible D gene TRBD1, 5 bases. V lost 6 bases, J lost 9 bases, and 27 bases lay in between. Germline lookup yields CDR1 SQVTM and CDR2 ANQGSEA. This CDR3 region has 15 residues. The CDR3 DNA reads TGCAGCGTAGCCTCAGGGTTTCTCGGGCTTAGGGGGCAGTACTTC. It translates to CSVASGFLGLRGQYF.

This sequence joins TRBV29-1 and TRBJ2-4; the D gene is possibly TRBD2 (6 bases). This CDR3 comprises 14 residues. Germline assignment: CDR1 SQVTM and CDR2 ANQGSEA. Trimming stripped 3 bases from V and 3 bases from J, with 12 bases between. In DNA form, the CDR3 reads TGCAGCGTTGACGGTCCGGGGGACAAAAACATTCAGTACTTC. It specifies CSVDGPGDKNIQYF.

The chain combines TRBV5-1 with TRBJ1-2; maybe TRBD1 (5 bases). Germline V gene data show CDR1 as SGHRS and CDR2 as YFSETQ. The CDR3 length is 15 residues. V was pared by 5 bases and J by 0 bases, with 14 bases between. The CDR3 here is CASRFDSPSNYGYTF. CDR3 DNA: TGCGCCAGCAGATTTGACAGCCCTTCTAACTATGGCTACACCTTC.

As concerns this clone: A far larger clone is a single base away, which makes a read error likely. CDR3 coding DNA: TGCAGCGCCCCTGCAACAGGGGACATCTACTATGGCTACACCTTC. Translating gives CSAPATGDIYYGYTF. The chain joins TRBV29-1 to TRBJ1-2; 7 nucleotides align to TRBD1. The V and J ends lost 7 bases and 3 bases, in that order; junction bases with no gene match: 14. Germline V gene sequence: CDR1 SQVTM, CDR2 ANQGSEA. The CDR3 is 15 amino acids.

The chain has TRBV19 and TRBJ2-3, with 12 positions matching TRBD2. Germline-derived CDR1 and CDR2 are LNHDA and SQIVND (reference sequence). The trim removed 3 bases at V and 2 bases at J, leaving 3 bases unmatched. This CDR3 region has 16 residues. The CDR3 loop is CASSIRTSGVTDTQYF. DNA for the CDR3: TGTGCCAGTAGTATCCGGACTAGCGGGGTCACAGATACGCAGTATTTT.

The chain employs TRBV11-2 and TRBJ1-2; D possibly corresponds to TRBD1 (5 bases). Per germline, CDR1 SGHAT and CDR2 FQNNGV. The length of the CDR3 is 15 residues. V shed 4 bases and J shed 5 bases, with 17 bases lying between them. The CDR3 is CASSSGLGGRYGYTF. The CDR3 DNA reads as TGTGCCAGCAGCTCTGGTTTGGGGGGACGGTATGGCTACACCTTC.

The CDR3 bases are TGTGCCAGCAGAACAGGGGTTTTGAGCACTGAAGCTTTCTTT. This gives the protein CASRTGVLSTEAFF. V gene TRBV27 combines with J gene TRBJ1-1; TRBD1 agrees at 7 bases. The germline V gene has CDR1 MNHEY and CDR2 SMNVEV (reference sequence). The CDR3 spans 14 residues. V shed 6 bases, J shed 4 bases, and the junction held 8 bases outside the gene matches.

This clone has a handful of counts. The V and J genes are TRBV28 and TRBJ1-1; perhaps TRBD1 as D (5 bases). Trimming removed 5 bases from V and 8 bases from J, with 18 bases in between. Germline V gene sequence: CDR1 MDHEN, CDR2 SYDVKM. The CDR3 totals 14 residues. This chain's CDR3 is CASSPPGSSREAFF. The CDR3 DNA is TGTGCCAGCAGTCCCCCAGGGTCTTCACGGGAAGCTTTCTTT.

This sequence joins TRBV18 and TRBJ2-7; 8 positions agree with TRBD1. CDR1 and CDR2 from the germline V gene are KGHSH and LQKENI. The CDR3 is 12 residues long. With 10 bases clipped from V and 3 bases from J, the junction kept 5 bases outside the gene matches. The CDR3 sequence: CATTGTGYEQYF. CDR3 in DNA: TGTGCCACAACCGGGACAGGCTACGAGCAGTACTTC. The variable domain in full, with the rest retrieved from reference TRBV18 and TRBJ2-7, is NAGVMQNPRHLVRRRGQEARLRCSPMKGHSHVYWYRQLPEEGLKFMVYLQKENIIDESGMPKERFSAEFPKEGPSILRIQQVVRGDSAAYFCATTGTGYEQYFGPGTRLTVT.

V and J are TRBV10-3 and TRBJ2-1, with 11 positions matching TRBD1. Germline trimming cut 6 bases from V and 8 bases from J; bases unmatched to any gene: 3. The CDR3 sequence is 13 residues long. Germline loops: CDR1 ENHRY, CDR2 SYGVKD. The CDR3 DNA reads as TGTGCCATCAGCCGGGACAGGGGGTATGAGCAGTTCTTC. It is translated as CAISRDRGYEQFF.

With regard to this clone: This CDR3 is also generated by other DNA sequences in the sample. The chain couples TRBV5-1 to TRBJ2-7, with D possibly TRBD1 on 5 matching bases. V was trimmed by 0 bases and J by 2 bases, leaving 9 bases between them. The CDR3 is 14 residues long. Germline values: CDR1 SGHRS, CDR2 YFSETQ. This chain's CDR3 is CASSLEGAPYEQYF. CDR3 coding DNA: TGCGCCAGCAGCTTGGAAGGGGCCCCCTACGAGCAGTACTTC.

V and J are TRBV30 and TRBJ1-1; 9 nucleotides align to TRBD1. CDR1 GTSNPN and CDR2 SVGIG come from the germline V gene (reference sequence). The CDR3 consists of 18 residues. V trimming: 2 bases; J trimming: 0 bases; junction bases outside the gene matches: 13. CDR3 nucleotide sequence: TGTGCCTGGAGTAGAGTTCTGGGGACAGGGAGTCTGAACACTGAAGCTTTCTTT. Residues: CAWSRVLGTGSLNTEAFF.

The V call is TRBV11-2, the J call TRBJ2-1, with 8 bases matching TRBD2. J gave up 2 bases and V 6 bases, and 3 bases lay outside the gene matches. Germline V CDR1 and CDR2: SGHAT, FQNNGV. CDR3 length equals 14 residues. For the CDR3, the DNA is TGTGCCAGCAGTATAGCGGGACCCTACAATGAGCAGTTCTTC. Protein: CASSIAGPYNEQFF.

This chain uses TRBV7-6 with TRBJ2-2, with 10 bases aligning to TRBD2. The CDR3 is 17 residues long. Germline V lookup: CDR1 SGHVS, CDR2 FNYEAQ. V lost 0 bases, J lost 5 bases, and 6 bases stayed unmatched. In DNA form, the CDR3 reads TGTGCCAGCAGCTTAGCGGCTAGCGGGAGACAGACCGGGGAGCTGTTTTTT. It is translated as CASSLAASGRQTGELFF.

As for this clone: This is likely an artifact of a read error, given a far larger clone one base away. The genes are TRBV30 and TRBJ2-5, with D maybe TRBD1 (5 bases). The CDR3 covers 15 residues. The germline V gene encodes CDR1 GTSNPN and CDR2 SVGIG (reference sequence). The germline V and J ends were trimmed by 5 bases and 1 base, with 17 bases remaining between them. The CDR3, as DNA: TGTGCCTGGGGGTTGGGCAGGGTTCTCCAAGAGACCCAGTACTTC. Its translation is CAWGLGRVLQETQYF.

This chain connects TRBV5-6 to TRBJ2-1; D is undetermined. Germline assignment: CDR1 SGHDT and CDR2 YYEEEE. The V gene lost 0 bases and the J gene lost 11 bases, with 6 bases spanning the gap. The CDR3 totals 11 residues. The CDR3 loop is CASSLAQKQFF. CDR3 DNA sequence: TGTGCCAGCAGCTTGGCCCAAAAGCAGTTCTTC. Based on the CDR3 plus reference TRBV5-6 and TRBJ2-1, the full variable domain is DAGVTQSPTHLIKTRGQQVTLRCSPKSGHDTVSWYQQALGQGPQFIFQYYEEEERQRGNFPDRFSGHQFPNYSSELNVNALLLGDSALYLCASSLAQKQFFGPGTRLTVL.

Details on this clone: A read error is the likely source, as a far larger clone sits one nucleotide away. The chain carries TRBV19 and TRBJ1-4; possibly TRBD1 for D (6 bases). V was cut by 4 bases and J by 8 bases, with 14 bases left in between. CDR3 length equals 14 residues. Germline CDR1 and CDR2: LNHDA and SQIVND (reference sequence). CDR3 loop: CASSTGVSEEKLFF. For the CDR3, the DNA is TGTGCCAGTAGTACAGGGGTTTCTGAAGAAAAACTGTTTTTT. Drawing the rest from reference TRBV19 and TRBJ1-4, the complete variable domain is DGGITQSPKYLFRKEGQNVTLSCEQNLNHDAMYWYRQDPGQGLRLIYYSQIVNDFQKGDIAEGYSVSREKKESFPLTVTSAQKNPTAFYLCASSTGVSEEKLFFGSGTQLSVL.

The rearrangement links TRBV7-9 to TRBJ1-5, with 8 bases lining up with TRBD1. Germline CDR1 SEHNR, CDR2 FQNEAQ (reference sequence). Trimming removed 1 base from V and 4 bases from J; junction bases left unmatched: 6. This CDR3 is 16 amino acids long. CDR3 amino acids: CASSLVGQGSNQPQHF. Here the CDR3 DNA reads TGTGCCAGCAGCTTAGTCGGACAGGGATCGAATCAGCCCCAGCATTTT.

The gene calls are TRBV4-1 and TRBJ2-7; TRBD1 matches at 7 bases. Germline V gene sequence: CDR1 MGHRA, CDR2 YSYEKL. The CDR3 consists of 16 residues. The junction had 10 bases not matched to a gene; V was cut back by 5 bases and J by 0 bases. The CDR3 is CASSKPGQRSSYEQYF. The DNA of the CDR3 is TGCGCCAGCAGCAAACCGGGACAGAGGAGCTCCTACGAGCAGTACTTC.

This clone was seen ten or more times. The CDR3 sequence: CASILQDSSYEQYF. The CDR3, as DNA: TGTGCCAGCATTCTTCAGGACAGTTCCTACGAGCAGTACTTC. This rearrangement joins TRBV28 to TRBJ2-7, with TRBD1 as a possible D gene (6 bases). Trimming cost V 7 bases and J 1 base, with 14 bases left between them. Germline CDR1 MDHEN, CDR2 SYDVKM. The CDR3 runs 14 residues.

This clone appeared many times. The chain is built from TRBV6-6 and TRBJ1-1, with D unclear. The germline CDR1 and CDR2 sequences are MNHNY and SVGAGI (reference sequence). The CDR3 is 16 amino acids. V shed 3 bases and J shed 1 base, with 15 bases lying between them. The CDR3 DNA sequence: TGTGCCAGCAGTTATCTTCCGGGGATGAGGAACACTGAAGCTTTCTTT. This translates into CASSYLPGMRNTEAFF.